This T cell receptor beta chain was sequenced in a study of T cells after yellow fever vaccination. On the study more broadly: It was SMART-Seq v4 Ultra Low Input that prepared the fractions with low cell numbers.

For TCR, cDNA came from 5'RACE template switching, which added a universal primer site and UMIs. MiXCR, applied by TCRdb to the 5' RACE reads, yields one record per CDR3 protein. This sample carries approximately 330,000 distinct CDR3 sequences, over 4% of them seen once, and the ten largest clones take 20% to 25%. Germline V lookup: CDR1 LGHNA, CDR2 YSLEER. The CDR3 has 15 residues. The J segment lost 3 bases and the V segment lost 4 bases, leaving 7 bases of the junction unmatched. Regarding the study as a whole: In post-booster samples, most primary-vaccination clones reappeared (96% CD4, approximately 91% CD8). Bulk-population clonotypes that are abundant could appear as contaminants in FACS-sorted repertoires.

This clonotype was counted at least ten times. The antigen is not known. The chain employs TRBV4-3 and TRBJ2-3; 7 bases match TRBD1. The specimen comprised PBMCs, sampled 5 days after the yellow fever booster vaccination. This TCR came from a man younger than 35 who received the YFV17D yellow fever vaccine. Here the CDR3 reads CASSRHRGETDTQYF. The CDR3 DNA follows: TGCGCCAGCAGCCGGCACAGGGGAGAGACAGATACGCAGTATTTT.